This T cell receptor (beta chain) comes out of a study of shared clonotypes between healthy human individuals (dated by TCRdb to 2018 to 2021). Describing the broader study: The cohort included three men and a couple of women between 18 and 49 years of age. Blood TCR repertoires of 5 or 6 healthy adults were deeply sequenced to estimate repertoire size and the extent of clonotype sharing between individuals. For each donor, CD4 naive and CD4 memory were each run on three plates, CD8 naive on two plates, and CD8 memory on one plate. To increase sequencing depth and limit assay-specific biases, different laboratories used diverse techniques to prepare libraries and sequence TCR repertoires. Per donor, leukapheresis produced somewhere between about 0.8 and 9 billion PBMCs. The paper's findings and limits, for the study overall: Sampling was limited to blood, and TCR repertoires in tissue likely differ from TCR repertoires in blood. Compared with non-shared clonotypes, the clonotypes found in all four sorted-subset donors had higher generation probabilities. Incomplete sequencing was indicated by rarefaction of sorted-subset datasets, despite the large sequencing depth. When a handful of donors were compared, the shared fraction of clonotypes was around 5% for naive CD4, 3.5% for naive CD8, more than 2% for memory CD4, and around 0.37% for memory CD8. Pairwise subsampling indicated that sequencing depth was expected to affect the degree of clonotype sharing among donors. The genetic and exposure-history diversity represented was limited by the small number of donors. Naive subsets generally had larger estimated clonotype richness than memory subsets.

V loses 5 bases of germline sequence and J loses 1 base, and the interval between the two ends is 11 bases. Per the germline V gene, LGHNA is the CDR1 and YSLEER is the CDR2. The CDR3, from cysteine to phenylalanine, totals 14 residues. This entry keeps only the CDR3 DNA: 42 bases, framed from base 1. In the case of this clone: The antigen it binds to is not known. No qualities accompany the bases; no much larger clone lies one base away.

Healthy HIV-negative adults with no recently reported acute infections or vaccinations were included as donors. Every donor was a Caucasian adult living in Nashville, Tennessee, USA. CD4+ T cells were enriched by magnetic negative selection, after which naive cells were positively selected on CD45RA and the negative fraction was taken as the memory subset. Blood was obtained by leukapheresis, after which PBMCs were separated by Ficoll-Histopaque density gradient centrifugation and cryopreserved in liquid nitrogen vapor phase. Analytical flow cytometry was used to check the purity and quantity of each magnetically sorted T cell population. Each sorted fraction had its genomic DNA isolated and then quantified by UV absorbance on a Nanodrop 2000c. Using the deep immunoSEQ assay, TCR CDR3 regions were amplified from genomic DNA by multiplex PCR. For each cell subset, the extracted genomic DNA was distributed evenly across all wells of several immunoSEQ 96-well plates, and each plate served as one replicate. For sorted subsets, each replicate PCR was loaded with roughly 200 ng genomic DNA, equivalent to 25,000 to 35,000 T cell genomes. Purified libraries were quantified with a Qubit 3.0 fluorometer, sized on a Bioanalyzer 2100, and re-quantified with the KAPA Library Quantification kit. A separate single-read 150-cycle Illumina NextSeq 550 flow cell was used to sequence each immunoSEQ 96-well plate. The paper's processing steps were these. The immunoSEQ output contained only junctional sequences without quality scores, so filtering could not match that applied to full-length reads. To assign V/J genes and CDR3, sequences were annotated using PyIR, a Python wrapper for IgBLAST v1.9, with IMGT germline references. Reads with weak V/J assignments (E-value above 1e-6), missing CDR3, stop codons, out-of-frame junctions, or ambiguous translated residues were removed. A V3J clonotype was defined by an identical inferred V gene, J gene, and CDR3 amino acid sequence. To compute the percentage overlap between repertoires, the number of shared unique clonotypes was divided by the size of the smaller repertoire. Three approaches were used to assess repertoire richness: RTK rarefaction, the Chao1 estimator, and Recon v2.1 estimates of unobserved clonotypes. Generation probabilities were computed with OLGA for all TCRbeta clonotypes obtained by the gDNA method from a few donors. TCRdb holds this immuneACCESS table with in-frame rearrangements only. Some clones are missing; in checked studies, unresolved V genes explain under half, and the rest has no known cause. D and trimming come from the DNA, and the V and J calls and clone size come from that table. A total of under 1,900,000 clones appear in this sample, just under 99% of them only once. Roughly 0.36% of the sample is in the top ten clones.

The sequence derives from a man in his thirties or forties in good health. The sequence links TRBV4-3 to TRBJ1-1; TRBD1 might be the D gene, on 6 matching bases. The sequenced sample was naive CD4+ T cells sorted from blood. The cell subset or site label, read with the paper, signifies: CD45RA+ positively selected. The encoded CDR3 is CASSLQGRNTEAFF. The DNA sequence is as follows: TGCGCCAGCAGCTTACAGGGACGGAACACTGAAGCTTTCTTT.